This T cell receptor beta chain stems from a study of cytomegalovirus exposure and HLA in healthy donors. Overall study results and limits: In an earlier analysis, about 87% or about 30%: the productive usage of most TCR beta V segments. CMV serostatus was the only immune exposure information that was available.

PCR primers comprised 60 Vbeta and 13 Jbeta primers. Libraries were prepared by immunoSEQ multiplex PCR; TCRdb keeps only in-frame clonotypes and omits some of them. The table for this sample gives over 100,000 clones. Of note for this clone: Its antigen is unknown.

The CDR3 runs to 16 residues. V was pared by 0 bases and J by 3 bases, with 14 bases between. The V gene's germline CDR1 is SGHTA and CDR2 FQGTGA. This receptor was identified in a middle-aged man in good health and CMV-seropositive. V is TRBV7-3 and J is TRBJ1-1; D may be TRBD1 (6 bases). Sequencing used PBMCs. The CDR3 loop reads CASSLTVGHGDTEAFF. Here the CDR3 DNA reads TGTGCCAGCAGCTTAACCGTGGGACATGGGGACACTGAAGCTTTCTTT.